This passage covers 9 T cell receptor beta chains from one sample sequenced in a study of T cell repertoires in cytomegalovirus infection. These receptors' targets are unknown. TCRdb re-derived calls from the reads in MiXCR, one entry per CDR3 protein. In the table there are some 220,000 distinct CDR3 sequences, about 38% of which are singletons. The sample in question was CD8+ T cells from cultured PBMCs, obtained from culture after CMV antigen stimulation. The receptors derive from a human donor in good health (CMV status not recorded). Some clones in this sample may be carry-over from other donors' samples.

J is TRBJ2-1 and V is TRBV7-3; no reliable D call. The V gene lost 4 bases and the J gene lost 5 bases, with 15 bases spanning the gap. The V gene's germline CDR1 is SGHTA and CDR2 FQGTGA. The CDR3 sequence is 15 residues long. The CDR3 region has the DNA TGTGCCAGCAGCTCAGAGGACGGAAGGAACAATGAGCAGTTCTTC. Its translation is CASSSEDGRNNEQFF.

This clonotype showed up just a few times. The rearrangement joins TRBV9 to TRBJ2-3; D is unclear. V lost 3 bases to trimming and J lost 7 bases, with 9 bases between them. This CDR3 is 12 amino acids long. From germline, CDR1 is SGDLS and CDR2 YYNGEE. The CDR3 region has the DNA TGTGCCAGCAGCGAGGCCGAAAATACGCAGTATTTT. Translated: CASSEAENTQYF.

In this sample, this clonotype turned up a few times. The chain carries TRBV7-8 and TRBJ2-5, with 9 bases identical to TRBD1. J gave up 3 bases and V 3 bases, and 5 bases lay outside the gene matches. Germline assignment: CDR1 SGHVS and CDR2 FQNEAQ. The CDR3 runs 15 residues. The CDR3 loop reads CASSFAGTGKETQYF. The CDR3 DNA follows: TGTGCCAGCAGCTTTGCTGGGACAGGGAAAGAGACCCAGTACTTC.

The chain employs TRBV5-1 and TRBJ1-4, with D maybe TRBD1 (6 bases). The germline V and J ends were trimmed by 0 bases and 8 bases, with 14 bases remaining between them. The CDR3 consists of 15 residues. Looked up from germline, CDR1 is SGHRS and CDR2 is YFSETQ. The CDR3 bases are TGCGCCAGCAGCTTGGGGGCAACAGGGCACGAAAAACTGTTTTTT. Amino acid sequence: CASSLGATGHEKLFF.

This clonotype was recorded a few times. The V gene is TRBV29-1, the J gene TRBJ2-1; 12 bases match TRBD2. Trimming removed 6 bases from V and 7 bases from J; junction bases left unmatched: 10. The CDR3 extends over 15 amino acids. Per germline, CDR1 SQVTM and CDR2 ANQGSEA. CDR3: CSVGGALAGGNEQFF. The CDR3 DNA is TGCAGCGTCGGAGGGGCTCTAGCGGGAGGGAATGAGCAGTTCTTC.

With regard to this clonotype: One junction end disagrees with the germline gene, perhaps due to a read error. The chain carries TRBV7-4 and TRBJ2-2; the match to TRBD2 covers 7 bases. From germline, CDR1 is SGHVT and CDR2 SQSDAQ. The CDR3 totals 17 residues. The DNA of the CDR3 is TGTGCCAGCAGCTTAGACTTGGGAGGGCCAGAAACCGGGGAGCCGTTTTTT. Translated, it gives CASSLDLGGPETGEPFF.

This clonotype was seen at least ten times. The gene calls are TRBV7-9 and TRBJ2-1; D gene uncertain. V was pared by 5 bases and J by 2 bases, with 13 bases between. This CDR3 is 15 amino acids long. Germline CDR1 SEHNR, CDR2 FQNEAQ (reference sequence). In nucleotides, the CDR3 is TGTGCCAGCAGCCCTCTAGTTAATCCCTACAATGAGCAGTTCTTC. Its translation: CASSPLVNPYNEQFF.

This clonotype has only a few counts. The chain carries TRBV7-6 and TRBJ2-7; 8 bases agree with TRBD1. J was trimmed by 3 bases and V by 3 bases; bases with no gene match: 10. The CDR3 is made up of 16 amino acids. In germline, CDR1 is SGHVS, CDR2 FNYEAQ. The CDR3 nucleotides read TGTGCCAGCAGCTTTGAAATCGGGACAGGAAGCTACGAGCAGTACTTC. Protein sequence: CASSFEIGTGSYEQYF.

V gene TRBV4-1 combines with J gene TRBJ2-2, with TRBD2 identical over 11 bases. The junction had 11 bases not matched to a gene; V was cut back by 3 bases and J by 11 bases. Germline CDR1 MGHRA, CDR2 YSYEKL. CDR3 size: 16 residues. In nucleotides, the CDR3 is TGCGCCAGCAGCCAGAGGGATCATAGCGGGGGGGCTGAGCTGTTTTTT. It codes for CASSQRDHSGGAELFF.